A selection of T cell receptor beta chains follows, all from one sample in a study of chemoradiotherapy in HPV16-positive cancers. Some clones are missing from TCRdb's copy, which holds only in-frame ones; the method was immunoSEQ multiplex PCR. The sample holds about 190 clones, approximately 89% seen once. Sequenced material: tumor tissue, taken from a patient who underwent chemoradiotherapy. All receptors come from a human donor with HPV-associated anogenital cancer. Each CDR3 is given with its conserved first and last residue. A D gene is named only where the DNA matches it firmly. Only part of the rows carry a size: once, few, many, or a class if the clone is expanded.

d_call	v_call	j_call	clone_size	cdr3_aa	cdr3_nt
TRBD1	TRBV11-3	TRBJ2-7	-	CASSLAPGGYEQYF	TGTGCCAGCAGCTTAGCGCCAGGGGGCTACGAGCAGTACTTC
-	TRBV6-1	TRBJ2-5	-	CASSIDALMKTQYF	TGTGCCAGCTCGATAGACGCGCTCATGAAGACCCAGTACTTC
TRBD1	TRBV10-3	TRBJ1-1	few	CAISVSRDRAEAFF	TGTGCCATCAGTGTGTCCCGGGACAGGGCTGAAGCTTTCTTT
-	TRBV6-5	TRBJ1-2	-	CASTRGPGSDYGYTF	TGTGCCAGCACCCGAGGACCCGGTTCTGACTATGGCTACACCTTC
-	TRBV7-8	TRBJ2-7	-	CASSLDSHEQYF	TGTGCCAGCAGCTTAGACAGCCACGAGCAGTACTTC
-	TRBV2	TRBJ2-1	-	CASSERQVWGNEQFF	TGTGCCAGCAGTGAACGGCAGGTGTGGGGAAATGAGCAGTTCTTC
TRBD2	TRBV6-4	TRBJ2-5	-	CASSEEAGGQETQYF	TGTGCCAGCAGTGAGGAAGCGGGGGGCCAAGAGACCCAGTACTTC
-	TRBV11-2	TRBJ1-4	-	CASGGGREKLFF	TGTGCCAGCGGAGGGGGAAGGGAAAAACTGTTTTTT
-	TRBV18	TRBJ2-5	-	CASSPSTGRETQYF	TGTGCCAGCTCACCGTCGACAGGTCGAGAGACCCAGTACTTC
-	TRBV6-1	TRBJ2-7	-	CASSEAVGASYEQYF	TGTGCCAGCAGTGAAGCTGTAGGGGCATCCTACGAGCAGTACTTC
TRBD1	TRBV19	TRBJ2-5	-	CASSMPGGTQYF	TGTGCCAGTAGTATGCCAGGGGGGACCCAGTACTTC
TRBD1	TRBV7-8	TRBJ2-6	-	CATGQGRPGANVLTF	TGTGCCACAGGACAGGGGAGGCCTGGGGCCAACGTCCTGACTTTC
-	TRBV6-6	TRBJ2-3	-	CASKTDTQYF	TGTGCCAGCAAAACAGATACGCAGTATTTT
TRBD1	TRBV9	TRBJ1-2	-	CASSVDGQGWYGYTF	TGTGCCAGCAGCGTAGATGGACAGGGGTGGTATGGCTACACCTTC
-	TRBV7-6	TRBJ1-4	-	CASSRDPAAEKLFF	TGTGCCAGCAGCCGGGACCCCGCTGCCGAAAAACTGTTTTTT
-	TRBV7-9	TRBJ2-1	-	CASSFPAGRNEQFF	TGTGCCAGCAGCTTCCCAGCGGGTAGAAATGAGCAGTTCTTC
-	TRBV2	TRBJ1-3	-	CASSPVLSGNTIYF	TGTGCCAGCTCTCCAGTTCTTTCTGGAAACACCATATATTTT
TRBD1	TRBV5-5	TRBJ1-5	once	CASSGQGNQPQHF	TGTGCCAGCAGTGGACAGGGGAATCAGCCCCAGCATTTT
-	TRBV28	TRBJ1-2	-	CASSPSLRGGYTF	TGTGCCAGCAGTCCCTCTCTGAGGGGAGGCTACACCTTC
TRBD1	TRBV4-1	TRBJ1-4	-	CASSQDGRGPNEKLFF	TGCGCCAGCAGCCAAGATGGGAGGGGGCCTAATGAAAAACTGTTTTTT
TRBD1	TRBV5-1	TRBJ2-3	-	CASSWGQGTRTDTQYF	TGCGCCAGCAGCTGGGGACAGGGTACACGCACAGATACGCAGTATTTT
-	TRBV2	TRBJ1-2	once	CASSETVLEGYTF	TGTGCCAGCAGTGAAACAGTCTTAGAGGGCTACACCTTC
-	TRBV19	TRBJ1-2	-	CASTHSTSNYGYTF	TGTGCCAGTACCCATTCGACCTCTAACTATGGCTACACCTTC
-	TRBV7-2	TRBJ2-2	-	CASSLVWGNTGELFF	TGTGCCAGCAGCTTAGTATGGGGGAACACCGGGGAGCTGTTTTTT
-	TRBV28	TRBJ2-7	-	CASSPQGAAGGPEQYF	TGTGCCAGCAGTCCACAGGGGGCAGCGGGGGGGCCCGAGCAGTACTTC
TRBD1	TRBV11-1	TRBJ1-6	once	CARQGRGQGNSPLHF	TGTGCCAGACAAGGCAGGGGGCAGGGAAATTCACCCCTCCACTTT
-	TRBV19	TRBJ1-1	-	CASKDSSLLTEAFF	TGTGCCAGTAAGGACAGCTCCCTTCTCACTGAAGCTTTCTTT
-	TRBV18	TRBJ1-5	-	CASSPQGSEQPQHF	TGTGCCAGCTCACCGCAGGGATCAGAACAGCCCCAGCATTTT
-	TRBV2	TRBJ2-5	-	CASRKETQYF	TGTGCCAGCAGGAAAGAGACCCAGTACTTC
-	TRBV6-6	TRBJ2-1	-	CASLDQPSNGGEQFF	TGTGCCAGCTTAGACCAACCGAGTAACGGGGGCGAGCAGTTCTTC
TRBD2	TRBV19	TRBJ2-1	-	CASSIALAGGGGEQFF	TGTGCCAGTAGTATAGCTCTAGCGGGGGGCGGTGGTGAGCAGTTCTTC
-	TRBV5-4	TRBJ2-5	-	CASSLGRGRPETQYF	TGTGCCAGCAGCTTGGGACGGGGGCGGCCAGAGACCCAGTACTTC
TRBD2	TRBV19	TRBJ2-5	-	CASSSSAGSGAETQYF	TGTGCCAGTAGTTCGTCTGCCGGGAGCGGGGCAGAGACCCAGTACTTC
TRBD2	TRBV19	TRBJ2-5	-	CASSRRGGLTKETQYF	TGTGCCAGTAGCCGGCGGGGGGGCCTAACCAAAGAGACCCAGTACTTC
TRBD1	TRBV12-5	TRBJ2-7	-	CASGIITGGLYEQYF	TGTGCTAGTGGTATTATCACAGGGGGCCTTTACGAGCAGTACTTC
-	TRBV27	TRBJ2-2	-	CASGPIGGRNTGELFF	TGTGCCAGTGGCCCAATAGGGGGGAGAAACACCGGGGAGCTGTTTTTT
-	TRBV18	TRBJ1-5	-	CASSLGGGSRNQPQHF	TGTGCCAGCTCACTCGGCGGGGGTTCCCGCAATCAGCCCCAGCATTTT
-	TRBV4-1	TRBJ2-2	-	CASSQRHDRNTGELFF	TGCGCCAGCAGCCAACGCCACGACCGGAACACCGGGGAGCTGTTTTTT
-	TRBV6-5	TRBJ2-1	once	CASSSRTWNEQFF	TGTGCCAGCAGTTCTCGGACGTGGAATGAGCAGTTCTTC
-	TRBV19	TRBJ1-1	-	CASTSIVRSSEAFF	TGTGCCAGTACCTCGATCGTTAGGTCCAGTGAAGCTTTCTTT
TRBD1	TRBV11-2	TRBJ2-7	-	CASSARQGDSEQYF	TGTGCCAGCAGCGCCCGACAGGGGGACAGCGAGCAGTACTTC
TRBD1	TRBV2	TRBJ2-5	-	CASSPQGAGETQYF	TGTGCCAGCAGCCCACAGGGGGCGGGGGAGACCCAGTACTTC
-	TRBV4-1	TRBJ2-7	-	CASSQDTFGEAPEQYF	TGCGCCAGCAGCCAAGATACGTTTGGGGAGGCCCCCGAGCAGTACTTC
-	TRBV6-4	TRBJ2-5	-	CASSPRGGQETQYF	TGTGCCAGCAGCCCGAGGGGGGGACAAGAGACCCAGTACTTC
TRBD1	TRBV6-4	TRBJ2-1	-	CASSTGQGAGNEQFF	TGTGCCAGCAGTACGGGACAGGGGGCCGGCAATGAGCAGTTCTTC
-	TRBV4-1	TRBJ1-1	-	CASSDRMWTEAFF	TGCGCCAGCAGCGACAGAATGTGGACTGAAGCTTTCTTT
-	TRBV10-2	TRBJ1-3	-	CASSDNRVSGNTIYF	TGCGCCAGCAGTGACAACAGAGTCTCTGGAAACACCATATATTTT
TRBD1	TRBV9	TRBJ1-6	few	CASSAGQGGSPLHF	TGTGCCAGCAGCGCCGGACAGGGCGGGTCACCCCTCCACTTT
-	TRBV11-2	TRBJ1-2	-	CASSQTGEYGYTF	TGTGCCAGCAGCCAAACGGGGGAGTATGGCTACACCTTC
-	TRBV7-7	TRBJ2-3	once	CASSLGYGGLGGSTDTQYF	TGTGCCAGCAGCTTAGGTTACGGCGGGCTAGGTGGGAGCACAGATACGCAGTATTTT
TRBD1	TRBV19	TRBJ1-1	once	CASSTLGTGGNTEAFF	TGTGCCAGTAGTACCTTGGGGACAGGGGGCAACACTGAAGCTTTCTTT
-	TRBV18	TRBJ1-1	-	CASSPGQLLMNTEAFF	TGTGCCAGCTCGCCCGGACAGCTGCTGATGAACACTGAAGCTTTCTTT
-	TRBV28	TRBJ1-5	-	CASSLQGSGNQPQHF	TGTGCCAGCAGTTTGCAGGGGAGTGGCAATCAGCCCCAGCATTTT